One and the same sample provided the 30 T cell receptor beta chains below, sequenced in a study of T-cell reconstitution after alpha-beta-depleted transplantation in children. The TCRbeta library incorporated unique molecular identifiers. A single record per CDR3 protein comes from TCRdb applying MiXCR to the PCR reads. The data contain 280,000 or so distinct CDR3 sequences, 11% of them singletons. The source was peripheral blood, collected 180 days after TCRalphabeta/CD19-depleted stem cell transplant. The receptors originated from a male patient aged 2 to 10 who had a stem cell transplant for chronic granulomatous disease, so the T cells may come from the graft donor.

This clonotype was counted at least ten times. J is TRBJ2-7 and V is TRBV20-1; 7 bases line up with TRBD1. The germline gives CDR1 DFQATT, CDR2 SNEGSKA (reference sequence). This CDR3 contains 15 residues. V was clipped by 4 bases and J by 1 base; unmatched bases: 10. The CDR3 loop is CSAKPPGTASYEQYF. The DNA of the CDR3 is TGCAGTGCTAAACCCCCCGGGACAGCTTCCTACGAGCAGTACTTC.

The sample holds a few counts of this clonotype. V and J are TRBV6-1 and TRBJ2-3; D not certain. Germline CDR1 reads MNHNS; CDR2 reads SASEGT. V lost 5 bases and J 4 bases, leaving 10 bases between the germline ends. The CDR3 totals 13 residues. In nucleotides, the CDR3 is TGTGCCAGCAGTCGCGATCCCGCAGATACGCAGTATTTT. This encodes CASSRDPADTQYF.

About this clonotype itself: A much bigger clone sits one base away, suggesting this may be a read error. This CDR3 is missing its conserved last phenylalanine or tryptophan, likely due to a read error. The chain joins TRBV12-3 or TRBV12-4 to TRBJ2-5; D is ambiguous. This CDR3 spans 13 amino acids. Trimming stripped 6 bases from V and 5 bases from J, with 13 bases between. This chain's CDR3 is CASRHRRGETQYL. The CDR3, as DNA: TGTGCCAGCAGGCATCGCCGTGGTGAGACCCAGTACCTC.

To note about this clonotype: A much larger clone lies one base from this, so it may be a read error. V gene TRBV5-4 combines with J gene TRBJ2-3; maybe TRBD1 (5 bases). CDR3 size: 16 residues. Germline V CDR1 and CDR2: SGHNT, YYREEE (reference sequence). As DNA, the CDR3 is TGTGCCAGCAGCTCGGACAACTTCTTACCGGCATATACGCAGAATTTT. It specifies CASSSDNFLPAYTQNF.

This clonotype appeared many times. The V and J genes are TRBV7-9 and TRBJ2-7; D may be TRBD2 (5 bases). The CDR3 extends over 14 amino acids. With 3 bases removed from V and 3 bases from J, the gap between germline ends came to 12 bases. Germline V gives CDR1 SEHNR, CDR2 FQNEAQ (reference sequence). CDR3 DNA sequence: TGTGCCAGCAGCTTGGTGCACGACTACTACGAGCAGTACTTC. It specifies CASSLVHDYYEQYF.

This clonotype was recorded at least ten times. The V call is TRBV6-2 or TRBV6-3, the J call TRBJ2-5; TRBD2 matches 9 bases. This CDR3 contains 15 residues. The germline V gene encodes CDR1 MNHEY and CDR2 SVGEGT. After removal of 4 bases from V and 5 bases from J, the junction contained 8 bases not matched to a gene. This chain's CDR3 is CASSSAGLASETQYF. CDR3 DNA: TGTGCCAGCAGTTCCGCGGGACTAGCTTCGGAGACCCAGTACTTC.

This clonotype occurred many times. The chain combines TRBV20-1 with TRBJ2-7; D is ambiguous. CDR3 size: 15 residues. CDR1 and CDR2 (germline): DFQATT, SNEGSKA (reference sequence). The V end was cut by 1 base, the J end by 3 bases, with 16 bases between. The CDR3 reads CSARAIARKIYEQYF. The CDR3 DNA follows: TGCAGTGCTAGAGCCATAGCCCGGAAGATCTACGAGCAGTACTTC.

Many counts were recorded for this clonotype. The CDR3 here is CASSLGSLGKDTQYF. CDR3 bases: TGCGCCAGCAGCTTGGGGTCGCTGGGGAAGGATACGCAGTATTTT. This chain connects TRBV5-1 to TRBJ2-3; the D is unclear. CDR3 length: 15 residues. The germline V gene has CDR1 SGHRS and CDR2 YFSETQ. Trimming removed 0 bases from V and 6 bases from J, with 14 bases in between. Full variable domain (rest looked up from reference TRBV5-1 and TRBJ2-3): KAGVTQTPRYLIKTRGQQVTLSCSPISGHRSVSWYQQTPGQGLQFLFEYFSETQRNKGNFPGRFSGRQFSNSRSEMNVSTLELGDSALYLCASSLGSLGKDTQYFGPGTRLTVL.

This clonotype showed up many times. CDR3 residues: CSAKTPGRTDTQYF. The CDR3 nucleotides read TGCAGTGCCAAAACTCCGGGACGCACAGATACGCAGTATTTT. The J gene is TRBJ2-3, the V gene TRBV20-1, with D perhaps TRBD1 or TRBD2 (5 bases each). CDR1 DFQATT and CDR2 SNEGSKA come from the germline V gene (reference sequence). Trimming shortened V by 6 bases and J by 1 base, and 14 bases separated the two germline ends. CDR3 length equals 14 residues.

The chain carries TRBV18 and TRBJ2-1; 12 bases line up with TRBD2. Germline-derived CDR1 and CDR2 are KGHSH and LQKENI. The CDR3 has 17 residues. Trimming at V came to 3 bases and at J to 0 bases, leaving 3 bases not matched to a gene. This chain's CDR3 is CASSPLAGGSSYNEQFF. The DNA for the CDR3 is TGTGCCAGCTCACCCCTAGCGGGAGGGAGCTCCTACAATGAGCAGTTCTTC.

This clonotype has ten or more counts. This rearrangement joins TRBV7-2 to TRBJ2-4; D unclear. CDR3 size: 13 residues. The V end was cut by 6 bases, the J end by 0 bases, with 6 bases between. Germline CDR1 and CDR2: SGHTA and FQGNSA. This CDR3 is CASSPIAKNIQYF. Here the CDR3 DNA reads TGTGCCAGCAGTCCCATAGCCAAAAACATTCAGTACTTC.

This clonotype was seen ten or more times. The chain combines TRBV7-2 with TRBJ1-4; TRBD1 matches 12 bases. The CDR3 is 17 amino acids. Germline V lookup: CDR1 SGHTA, CDR2 FQGNSA. Losses at the gene ends were 0 bases for V and 6 bases for J; bases not matched to a gene: 5. The CDR3 protein is CASSLAMGQGAHEKLFF. Written as DNA, the CDR3 is TGTGCCAGCAGCTTAGCCATGGGACAGGGGGCGCATGAAAAACTGTTTTTT.

This chain uses TRBV12-3 or TRBV12-4 with TRBJ2-7; weak D call: TRBD2 (6 bases). Trimming cost V 4 bases and J 3 bases, with 19 bases left between them. The CDR3 has 16 amino acids. The CDR3 region is CASSSHRGEAYYEQYF. The CDR3 DNA reads as TGTGCCAGCAGTTCCCACCGTGGGGAGGCTTACTACGAGCAGTACTTC.

This clonotype was seen a handful of times. The J gene is TRBJ1-4, the V gene TRBV20-1; the D is unclear. The CDR3 runs 13 residues. Per germline, CDR1 DFQATT and CDR2 SNEGSKA (reference sequence). Trimming pared 2 bases from V and 0 bases from J, leaving 4 bases between. The CDR3 DNA reads TGCAGTGCTAGAAGCTCAACTAATGAAAAACTGTTTTTT. Amino acid sequence: CSARSSTNEKLFF.

This clonotype has ten or more counts. The V call is TRBV5-1, the J call TRBJ1-1; TRBD1 might be the D (5 bases). Germline assignment: CDR1 SGHRS and CDR2 YFSETQ. CDR3 size: 13 residues. V was shortened by 4 bases and J by 5 bases, with 12 bases between the two germline ends. CDR3 bases: TGCGCCAGCAGCATTGAGGGGTGGACTGAAGCTTTCTTT. This sequence encodes CASSIEGWTEAFF.

This clonotype was recorded at least ten times. The J gene is TRBJ2-1, the V gene TRBV20-1; 9 bases match TRBD1. Germline CDR1 DFQATT, CDR2 SNEGSKA (reference sequence). This CDR3 is 15 amino acids long. V dropped 3 bases and J dropped 9; count of bases not matched to a gene: 12. CDR3 nucleotides: TGCAGTGCTAGCCCAAACAGGGGGCAGGGAGGTGAGCAGTTCTTC. Residues: CSASPNRGQGGEQFF.

This clonotype was recorded many times. The rearrangement uses TRBV5-1 and TRBJ2-7, with a tentative D call TRBD2 (5 bases). The CDR3 runs to 17 residues. V was shortened by 4 bases and J by 1 base, with 21 bases between the two germline ends. Per the germline V gene, CDR1 is SGHRS and CDR2 is YFSETQ. The CDR3 region is CASSPAPSGSGSYEQYF. Written as DNA, the CDR3 is TGCGCCAGCAGCCCTGCCCCCTCAGGCTCGGGATCCTACGAGCAGTACTTC.

In its sample, this clonotype was seen many times. The genes are TRBV18 and TRBJ2-7; 9 nucleotides line up with TRBD1. V lost 2 bases, J lost 3 bases, and 2 bases stayed unmatched. CDR1 KGHSH and CDR2 LQKENI come from the germline V gene. The CDR3 has 14 amino acids. CDR3 residues: CASSPGTGYYEQYF. The CDR3 coding sequence is TGTGCCAGCTCACCAGGGACAGGGTACTACGAGCAGTACTTC. Supplemented by reference TRBV18 and TRBJ2-7, the full variable domain reads NAGVMQNPRHLVRRRGQEARLRCSPMKGHSHVYWYRQLPEEGLKFMVYLQKENIIDESGMPKERFSAEFPKEGPSILRIQQVVRGDSAAYFCASSPGTGYYEQYFGPGTRLTVT.

This clonotype was seen at least ten times. CDR3 region: CASSSLAVAENTEAFF. For the CDR3, the DNA is TGCGCCAGCAGCTCCCTGGCGGTGGCAGAGAACACTGAAGCTTTCTTT. The chain recombines TRBV5-1 with TRBJ1-1, with D uncertain. The V and J ends lost 3 bases and 1 base respectively, with 16 bases between them. The CDR3 covers 16 residues. Germline V CDR1 and CDR2: SGHRS, YFSETQ.

The sample holds many counts of this clonotype. The chain joins TRBV27 to TRBJ1-4; D possibly corresponds to TRBD1 (5 bases). Germline CDR1 reads MNHEY; CDR2 reads SMNVEV (reference sequence). CDR3 length: 14 amino acids. V lost 6 bases and J lost 8, with 16 bases in between. In DNA form, the CDR3 reads TGTGCCAGCAGCTTCATGGGGGATAAAGAAAAACTGTTTTTT. This gives the protein CASSFMGDKEKLFF.

Many counts were recorded for this clonotype. The chain is built from TRBV5-1 and TRBJ2-1; 7 bases match TRBD2. Germline CDR1 SGHRS, CDR2 YFSETQ. V was pared by 0 bases and J by 7 bases, with 10 bases of the junction left unmatched. This CDR3 comprises 16 residues. The CDR3 loop reads CASSLVGGSSNNEQFF. CDR3 bases: TGCGCCAGCAGCTTGGTCGGCGGGAGTAGTAATAATGAGCAGTTCTTC.

At least ten counts were recorded for this clonotype. The V gene is TRBV12-3 or TRBV12-4, the J gene TRBJ2-1; no definite D call. The CDR3 length is 11 residues. V lost 1 base to trimming and J lost 15 bases, with 10 bases between them. The CDR3 nucleotides read TGTGCCAGCAGTTTAGGTCTAACGCCGTTCTTC. It codes for CASSLGLTPFF.

This chain uses TRBV18 with TRBJ2-3; 7 positions match TRBD2. The CDR3 has 16 amino acids. The germline V gene has CDR1 KGHSH and CDR2 LQKENI. Germline trimming cut 6 bases from V and 3 bases from J; bases unmatched to any gene: 12. CDR3 region: CASSLYLGGSTDTQYF. The CDR3 nucleotides read TGTGCCAGCTCTCTCTACTTGGGAGGGTCTACAGATACGCAGTATTTT.

The sample holds many counts of this clonotype. The chain combines TRBV20-1 with TRBJ2-1; 9 bases fit TRBD2. The ends lost 1 base at V and 7 bases at J; junction bases unmatched: 11. Germline V gene sequence: CDR1 DFQATT, CDR2 SNEGSKA (reference sequence). This CDR3 is built from 16 residues. The chain's CDR3 is CSARGRWREGRNEQFF. In DNA form, the CDR3 reads TGCAGTGCTAGAGGGAGGTGGCGGGAGGGCCGAAATGAGCAGTTCTTC.

This clonotype was seen repeatedly, ten times or more. This chain links TRBV6-2 or TRBV6-3 with TRBJ1-5, with no clear D. The CDR3 has 16 residues. Germline lookup yields CDR1 MNHEY and CDR2 SVGEGT. The germline V and J ends were trimmed by 7 bases and 1 base, with 17 bases remaining between them. The CDR3 bases are TGTGCCAGCACCCCCTTTGCATTCGGCAGCAATCAGCCCCAGCATTTT. Protein sequence: CASTPFAFGSNQPQHF.

At least ten counts were recorded for this clonotype. The J gene is TRBJ2-5, the V gene TRBV7-6; either TRBD1 or TRBD2 may supply D (5 bases each). CDR3 size: 15 residues. V lost 5 bases, J lost 4 bases, and 17 bases lay in between. Per the germline V gene, CDR1 is SGHVS and CDR2 is FNYEAQ. DNA for the CDR3: TGTGCCAGCAGCGTTGGGACCCAGGGACCAGAGACCCAGTACTTC. Its translation is CASSVGTQGPETQYF.

The V and J genes are TRBV5-4 and TRBJ2-7; D tentatively fits TRBD1 or TRBD2 (6 bases each). The CDR3 sequence is 15 residues long. Germline V lookup: CDR1 SGHNT, CDR2 YYREEE (reference sequence). V gave up 2 bases and J gave up 0 bases, with 12 bases separating them. CDR3 loop: CASSLTGAPSYEQYF. The CDR3, as DNA: TGTGCCAGCAGCTTAACGGGGGCCCCCTCCTACGAGCAGTACTTC.

V usage is TRBV7-6 and J usage is TRBJ2-7; TRBD2 matches 7 bases. With the DNA end fitting TRBJ2-1 better, the J assignment may be wrong. The CDR3 is 16 residues long. CDR1 is SGHVS and CDR2 is FNYEAQ in the germline V gene. The CDR3 spells CASSLGGAGRTYEQFF. In nucleotides, the CDR3 is TGTGCCAGCAGCTTGGGCGGAGCGGGACGCACATACGAGCAGTTCTTC.

The chain recombines TRBV25-1 with TRBJ2-7; D possibly corresponds to TRBD2 (6 bases). Between the trimmed V and J ends, which lost 5 bases and 3 bases, there was a span of 14 bases. CDR3 length equals 14 residues. CDR1 and CDR2 from the germline V gene are MGHDK and SYGVNS. CDR3 sequence: CASSQERRGYEQYF. Written as DNA, the CDR3 is TGTGCCAGCAGTCAAGAAAGGCGGGGCTACGAGCAGTACTTC.

This clonotype has a count of ten or more. The CDR3 bases are TGTGCCATCAGGTTAGCGGGAAGGTACAATGAGCAGTTCTTC. This gives the protein CAIRLAGRYNEQFF. The chain links TRBV12-3 or TRBV12-4 to TRBJ2-1; 8 bases fit TRBD2. The CDR3 has 14 residues. The ends lost 10 bases at V and 4 bases at J; junction bases unmatched: 9.